A selection of T cell receptor beta chains follows, all from one sample in a study of blood T cell repertoires in COVID-19. Clones were read by immunoSEQ multiplex PCR, and TCRdb kept only the in-frame ones, dropping some. The sample yields around 160,000 clones, roughly nine tenths seen once. The specimen sequenced was peripheral blood. Receptors originate from a man in his sixties with active or convalescent COVID-19. CDR3s include the opening cysteine and the closing phenylalanine or tryptophan. The D gene is left open where the match is weak. The size entry is marked missing in some rows and otherwise reads once, few, many or a size class.

TRBJ2-7	TRBV18	TRBD1	NA	15	CASSPPDRGRTEQYF	TGTGCCAGCTCACCGCCTGACAGGGGGCGAACCGAGCAGTACTTC
TRBJ2-7	TRBV6-6	TRBD2	once	16	CASSYSSSGNTYEQYF	TGTGCCAGCAGTTACTCGTCTAGCGGGAATACCTACGAGCAGTACTTC
TRBJ2-2	TRBV7-2	TRBD2	NA	15	CASRPGGLNTGELFF	TGTGCCAGCAGACCCGGGGGGTTGAACACCGGGGAGCTGTTTTTT
TRBJ1-2	TRBV5-1	NA	NA	13	CASNRGENYGYTF	TGCGCCAGCAACCGGGGAGAAAACTATGGCTACACCTTC
TRBJ1-2	TRBV19	NA	NA	12	CATRGRESGYTF	TGTGCCACCAGGGGCAGAGAGAGTGGCTACACCTTC
TRBJ1-2	TRBV3-1/TRBV3-2	NA	NA	13	CASSQDQVYGYTF	TGTGCCAGCAGCCAAGATCAGGTTTATGGCTACACCTTC
TRBJ2-7	TRBV2	NA	NA	14	CASSDEGPTTGQYF	TGTGCCAGCAGTGACGAGGGCCCAACTACGGGGCAGTACTTC
TRBJ2-2	TRBV6-5	NA	NA	12	CASIPNTGELFF	TGTGCCAGCATTCCAAACACCGGGGAGCTGTTTTTT
TRBJ2-3	TRBV3-1/TRBV3-2	NA	NA	16	CASSPLGGASTDTQYF	TGTGCCAGCAGCCCCCTCGGGGGAGCTAGCACAGATACGCAGTATTTT
TRBJ1-1	TRBV6-1	NA	once	12	CASSEPRNVAFF	TGTGCCAGCAGTGAACCCAGGAATGTCGCTTTCTTT
TRBJ1-1	TRBV28	TRBD1	NA	15	CASSLSGTGGTEAFF	TGTGCCAGCAGTTTATCCGGGACAGGGGGCACTGAAGCTTTCTTT
TRBJ1-1	TRBV3-1/TRBV3-2	NA	once	13	CASSQLAGTEAFF	TGTGCCAGCAGCCAGTTAGCTGGCACTGAAGCTTTCTTT
TRBJ2-7	TRBV6-5	NA	NA	15	CASSPSQGIRGEQYF	TGTGCCAGCAGTCCCTCCCAGGGGATTCGCGGCGAGCAGTACTTC
TRBJ1-5	TRBV30	NA	NA	13	CAWSVSSDQPQHF	TGTGCCTGGAGTGTCTCCTCGGATCAGCCCCAGCATTTT
TRBJ1-3	TRBV29-1	NA	NA	16	CSVEGDNSLSGNTIYF	TGCAGCGTTGAAGGGGACAACAGCCTCTCTGGAAACACCATATATTTT
TRBJ1-5	TRBV29-1	NA	NA	14	CSVASAGANQPQHF	TGCAGCGTTGCATCAGCGGGGGCTAATCAGCCCCAGCATTTT
TRBJ1-3	TRBV4-1	NA	NA	15	CASSQDVGGGNTIYF	TGCGCCAGCAGCCAAGATGTAGGGGGAGGAAACACCATATATTTT
TRBJ2-5	TRBV11-3	TRBD2	NA	14	CASSAGLAGGTQYF	TGTGCCAGCAGCGCCGGACTAGCGGGGGGGACCCAGTACTTC
TRBJ2-2	TRBV5-4	NA	NA	15	CASSPNRKNTGELFF	TGTGCCAGCAGCCCTAACAGGAAAAACACCGGGGAGCTGTTTTTT
TRBJ2-7	TRBV6-2/TRBV6-3	NA	NA	14	CASSQTVARHEQYF	TGTGCCAGCAGCCAGACCGTAGCGAGACACGAGCAGTACTTC
TRBJ1-1	TRBV18	TRBD1	NA	15	CASSRTGGYGTEAFF	TGTGCCAGCTCAAGGACAGGGGGCTATGGAACTGAAGCTTTCTTT
TRBJ2-7	TRBV10-1	TRBD1	NA	14	CASSEGQGAYEQYF	TGCGCCAGCAGTGAAGGGCAGGGGGCCTACGAGCAGTACTTC
TRBJ1-2	TRBV3-1/TRBV3-2	TRBD1	NA	14	CASSQLTGNYGYTF	TGTGCCAGCAGCCAACTGACAGGGAACTATGGCTACACCTTC
TRBJ1-2	TRBV6-5	TRBD1	NA	15	CASSYRSGGIYGYTF	TGTGCCAGCAGTTACCGTTCAGGGGGTATCTATGGCTACACCTTC
TRBJ1-2	TRBV18	TRBD1	NA	14	CASSPGTGGYGYTF	TGTGCCAGCTCTCCCGGGACAGGGGGCTATGGCTACACCTTC
TRBJ1-1	TRBV5-1	TRBD1	NA	16	CASSLDPTGGVAEAFF	TGCGCCAGCAGCTTAGATCCGACAGGGGGCGTCGCTGAAGCTTTCTTT
TRBJ1-2	TRBV6-5	NA	NA	13	CASSYGGNYGYTF	TGTGCCAGCAGTTACGGAGGGAACTATGGCTACACCTTC
TRBJ2-5	TRBV3-1/TRBV3-2	TRBD2	NA	15	CASSQWRGGRETQYF	TGTGCCAGCAGCCAATGGCGGGGGGGCCGAGAGACCCAGTACTTC
TRBJ1-6	TRBV11-2	NA	NA	17	CASSLGWGQGASSPLHF	TGTGCCAGCAGCTTAGGGTGGGGACAAGGGGCGAGTTCACCCCTCCACTTT
TRBJ1-2	TRBV7-9	TRBD1	NA	17	CASSSNSGTGGYYGYTF	TGTGCCAGCAGCTCAAACTCCGGGACAGGGGGCTACTATGGCTACACCTTC
TRBJ2-2	TRBV6-5	NA	NA	14	CASRREVNTGELFF	TGTGCCAGCAGACGGGAAGTGAACACCGGGGAGCTGTTTTTT
TRBJ1-1	TRBV10-3	NA	NA	16	CAISELEVEGGTEAFF	TGTGCCATCAGTGAGTTGGAGGTGGAGGGAGGGACTGAAGCTTTCTTT
TRBJ1-1	TRBV5-1	TRBD1	NA	13	CASSRTGEGEAFF	TGCGCCAGCAGCCGGACAGGGGAAGGTGAAGCTTTCTTT
TRBJ1-2	TRBV19	TRBD1	NA	15	CASSIGQGRAYGYTF	TGTGCCAGTAGTATAGGACAGGGGCGAGCCTATGGCTACACCTTC
TRBJ2-5	TRBV9	NA	NA	16	CASSVVGGALGETQYF	TGTGCCAGCAGCGTAGTTGGAGGGGCCTTAGGGGAGACCCAGTACTTC
TRBJ1-1	TRBV5-6	NA	NA	15	CASSLFAGSDTEAFF	TGTGCCAGCAGCTTGTTTGCGGGTTCGGACACTGAAGCTTTCTTT
TRBJ2-3	TRBV6-5	TRBD2	NA	16	CASSSPRRGGTDTQYF	TGTGCCAGCAGTTCCCCGCGGCGGGGGGGCACAGATACGCAGTATTTT
TRBJ2-3	TRBV18	TRBD1	NA	16	CASSPVGQGGTDTQYF	TGTGCCAGCTCACCCGTCGGACAGGGCGGCACAGATACGCAGTATTTT
TRBJ1-6	TRBV6-5	NA	NA	12	CASRGDNSPLHF	TGTGCCAGCAGAGGGGATAATTCACCCCTCCACTTT
TRBJ1-2	TRBV12-3/TRBV12-4	NA	NA	13	CASSLSQNYGYTF	TGTGCCAGCAGTTTGTCACAAAACTATGGCTACACCTTC
TRBJ2-2	TRBV20-1	TRBD2	NA	18	CSASPRTSGGWNTGELFF	TGCAGTGCTAGTCCCAGGACTAGCGGGGGCTGGAACACCGGGGAGCTGTTTTTT
TRBJ2-3	TRBV24-1	TRBD1	NA	16	CATSDPGQGPTDTQYF	TGTGCCACCAGTGACCCGGGACAGGGACCCACAGATACGCAGTATTTT
TRBJ1-1	TRBV6-5	NA	NA	11	CASSQGPEAFF	TGTGCCAGCAGCCAGGGTCCTGAAGCTTTCTTT
TRBJ2-1	TRBV11-2	TRBD2	once	15	CASSLQRGAGDEQFF	TGTGCCAGCAGCCTTCAGCGGGGGGCCGGGGATGAGCAGTTCTTC
TRBJ1-2	TRBV28	NA	NA	12	CASSTGNYGYTF	TGTGCCAGCAGTACAGGGAACTATGGCTACACCTTC
TRBJ2-1	TRBV2	NA	NA	18	CASIARATLIGSYNEQFF	TGTGCCAGCATCGCCAGGGCAACCCTTATCGGGAGTTACAATGAGCAGTTCTTC
TRBJ2-7	TRBV28	TRBD2	NA	16	CASSLGLAGAGYEQYF	TGTGCCAGCAGTTTGGGTCTAGCGGGAGCTGGTTACGAGCAGTACTTC
TRBJ1-5	TRBV19	NA	once	15	CASRGGGRPNQPQHF	TGTGCCAGTAGGGGCGGAGGGAGGCCTAATCAGCCCCAGCATTTT
TRBJ1-3	TRBV9	NA	once	14	CASSPQADGNTIYF	TGTGCCAGCAGCCCCCAAGCTGATGGAAACACCATATATTTT
TRBJ2-7	TRBV6-5	TRBD1	once	14	CASSYGTGGHEQYF	TGTGCCAGCAGTTACGGGACAGGGGGCCACGAGCAGTACTTC
TRBJ1-4	TRBV2	NA	NA	15	CASSERRSPNEKLFF	TGTGCCAGCAGTGAAAGGAGGAGCCCTAATGAAAAACTGTTTTTT
TRBJ2-3	TRBV18	TRBD2	NA	16	CASSQIGLAIGDTQYF	TGTGCCAGCTCACAAATCGGACTAGCGATAGGAGATACGCAGTATTTT
TRBJ2-1	TRBV7-8	TRBD2	NA	19	CASSPQAATSGGALNEQFF	TGTGCCAGCAGCCCGCAAGCGGCGACTAGCGGGGGGGCATTGAATGAGCAGTTCTTC
TRBJ2-7	TRBV28	TRBD2	NA	18	CASSLTGLRGRLNYEQYF	TGTGCCAGCAGTCTAACGGGGTTGCGCGGGAGGCTTAACTACGAGCAGTACTTC